This T cell receptor beta chain was observed in a study of cytomegalovirus exposure and HLA in healthy donors. Study results and caveats: CMV serostatus was the only recorded immune exposure for donors. A later analysis found most CMV-associated TCR beta chains apparently HLA-restricted. Researchers catalogued 150 or so TCR beta chains as cytomegalovirus-associated. Certain indistinguishable V segments, among them TRBV6-2 and TRBV6-3, were excluded.

As concerns this clone: Its antigen remains unidentified.

Germline values: CDR1 MNHEY, CDR2 SMNVEV (reference sequence). V was pared by 0 bases and J by 4 bases, with 0 bases of the junction left unmatched. The CDR3 extends over 15 amino acids. The PCR ran on 60 Vbeta and 13 Jbeta primers. Assay used: immunoSEQ multiplex PCR; TCRdb lists only in-frame clones, some missing. The table records around 50,000 clones, approximately 80% of them present only once. The clonotype was recovered from a man aged 45 to 65 in good health and CMV-seronegative. The sample consisted of PBMCs. The chain has TRBV27 and TRBJ2-1; the match to TRBD2 covers 10 bases. The CDR3 DNA reads TGTGCCAGCAGTTTATCTAGCGGGGGGTACAATGAGCAGTTCTTC. It yields the protein CASSLSSGGYNEQFF.